This TCR beta chain was observed in a study of blood T cell repertoires in COVID-19. Study-wide context: From T cells, B-cell-depleted T cells, or PBMCs came the material, which was cDNA or gDNA.

Participant ages covered roughly 18 to 90 years across around 25 US areas. Cohort assignment relied on participant-reported clinical history. Some clones are missing from TCRdb's copy, which holds only in-frame ones; the method was immunoSEQ multiplex PCR. The table lists some 320,000 clones, roughly nine tenths of them singletons. The CDR3 loop spans 12 amino acids. Germline V gives CDR1 MNHEY, CDR2 SVGAGI. V was clipped by 6 bases and J by 1 base, with 7 bases between them. The sequence was collected from a man aged 55 to 69 who had recovered from COVID-19. Sequenced: PBMCs or T cells enriched from blood (not recorded which). The chain couples TRBV6-5 to TRBJ2-7, with unresolved D. This CDR3 reads CASSPVSYEQYF. The CDR3 DNA reads TGTGCCAGCAGCCCGGTGTCCTACGAGCAGTACTTC.